Below are 25 T cell receptor beta chains sequenced from a single sample in a study of siplizumab effects on memory and regulatory T cells. Clones were read by immunoSEQ multiplex PCR, and TCRdb kept only the in-frame ones, dropping some. The table lists approximately 60,000 clones, roughly 85% of them singletons. The specimen was memory CD4+ T cells sorted from blood. Receptors originate from a human donor in good health.

The chain recombines TRBV13 with TRBJ1-6, with a weak D call TRBD1 (5 bases). V lost 5 bases and J lost 6, with 17 bases in between. The CDR3 is made up of 16 amino acids. The germline V gene encodes CDR1 PRHDT and CDR2 FYEKMQ (reference sequence). The CDR3 coding sequence is TGTGCCAGCAGCCCCCGGGGGGGGGTAGGTAATTCACCCCTCCACTTT. Translated, it gives CASSPRGGVGNSPLHF.

The chain links TRBV18 to TRBJ2-7, with D possibly TRBD1 on 6 matching bases. This CDR3 is 13 amino acids long. V lost 3 bases and J lost 7, with 13 bases in between. The germline gives CDR1 KGHSH, CDR2 LQKENI. The CDR3, as DNA: TGTGCCAGCTCACCTCAGAATCAGGGGGAGCAGTACTTC. Its protein is CASSPQNQGEQYF.

This clone has just a few counts. V usage is TRBV5-1 and J usage is TRBJ1-2; 10 nucleotides line up with TRBD1. This CDR3 has 14 amino acids. J gave up 6 bases and V 4 bases, and 6 bases lay outside the gene matches. Germline CDR1 is SGHRS and CDR2 is YFSETQ. The CDR3, as DNA: TGCGCCAGCAGCCGGACAGGGGGAGGGAATGGCTACACCTTC. Its translation: CASSRTGGGNGYTF. The full variable domain, in which reference TRBV5-1 and TRBJ1-2 provide the parts outside the CDR3, is KAGVTQTPRYLIKTRGQQVTLSCSPISGHRSVSWYQQTPGQGLQFLFEYFSETQRNKGNFPGRFSGRQFSNSRSEMNVSTLELGDSALYLCASSRTGGGNGYTFGSGTRLTVV.

V usage is TRBV7-2 and J usage is TRBJ1-1; D is perhaps TRBD1 (6 bases). The CDR3 runs 15 residues. CDR1 and CDR2 (germline): SGHTA, FQGNSA. The V and J ends lost 5 bases and 1 base respectively, with 14 bases between them. CDR3 coding DNA: TGTGCCAGCAGCCAACAGGGTAGGGGGAACACTGAAGCTTTCTTT. Its protein product is CASSQQGRGNTEAFF. The full variable domain, completed using reference TRBV7-2 and TRBJ1-1, is GAGVSQSPSNKVTEKGKDVELRCDPISGHTALYWYRQSLGQGLEFLIYFQGNSAPDKSGLPSDRFSAERTGGSVSTLTIQRTQQEDSAVYLCASSQQGRGNTEAFFGQGTRLTVV.

The CDR3 sequence: CASSDQDRARYGYTF. The CDR3 DNA sequence: TGTGCCAGCAGTGACCAAGACAGGGCGCGATATGGCTACACCTTC. The rearrangement uses TRBV6-4 and TRBJ1-2; 7 bases line up with TRBD1. This CDR3 contains 15 residues. Germline assignment: CDR1 MRHNA and CDR2 SNTAGT. V was clipped by 2 bases and J by 5 bases; unmatched bases: 8.

This clone has more than one count but fewer than ten. V and J are TRBV5-7 and TRBJ1-3; D uncertain. TRBV5-7 is an open reading frame whose function is uncertain. The V end was cut by 0 bases, the J end by 4 bases, with 11 bases between. The CDR3 runs to 15 residues. CDR3 protein: CASSLAIGRGNTIYF. The CDR3 DNA reads TGTGCCAGCAGCTTGGCTATAGGGAGGGGAAACACCATATATTTT.

V is TRBV11-3 and J is TRBJ2-1; 9 bases are shared with TRBD1. The CDR3 extends over 15 amino acids. The junction had 3 bases not matched to a gene; V was cut back by 0 bases and J by 6 bases. Germline-derived CDR1 and CDR2 are SGHNT and YENEEA. CDR3 residues: CASSLDGQGINEQFF. In nucleotides, the CDR3 is TGTGCCAGCAGCTTAGATGGACAGGGGATCAATGAGCAGTTCTTC. The whole variable domain, remainder taken from reference TRBV11-3 and TRBJ2-1, is EAGVVQSPRYKIIEKKQPVAFWCNPISGHNTLYWYLQNLGQGPELLIRYENEEAVDDSQLPKDRFSAERLKGVDSTLKIQPAELGDSAVYLCASSLDGQGINEQFFGPGTRLTVL.

V and J are TRBV5-6 and TRBJ2-1, with a possible D match to TRBD2 (6 bases). Trimming shortened V by 7 bases and J by 4 bases, and 18 bases separated the two germline ends. The CDR3 length is 15 residues. The germline V gene has CDR1 SGHDT and CDR2 YYEEEE. In DNA, the CDR3 is TGTGCCAGCTTCGGAGGGATGAGTAGGTACAATGAGCAGTTCTTC. Its protein product is CASFGGMSRYNEQFF.

This rearrangement joins TRBV30 to TRBJ2-2, with 13 bases matching TRBD2. With V trimmed by 8 bases and J by 4 bases, 7 bases remained unmatched. Germline CDR1 GTSNPN, CDR2 SVGIG (reference sequence). The CDR3 sequence is 15 residues long. CDR3 loop: CATRLAGGRTGELFF. The CDR3 DNA reads as TGTGCCACACGACTAGCGGGGGGCCGCACCGGGGAGCTGTTTTTT.

J is TRBJ2-3 and V is TRBV6-6, with TRBD1 matching over 7 bases. The V gene end was trimmed by 6 bases and the J gene end by 4 bases; junction bases not matched to a gene: 10. There are 15 residues in the CDR3. Looked up from germline, CDR1 is MNHNY and CDR2 is SVGAGI (reference sequence). The CDR3 DNA follows: TGTGCCAGCAGAGAGCCGACAGGGCAGGCAGATACGCAGTATTTT. It is translated as CASREPTGQADTQYF.

Of note for this clone: The same CDR3 is also encoded by other DNA sequences in this sample. The chain uses TRBV19 and TRBJ1-5; the match to TRBD1 covers 8 bases. Germline loops: CDR1 LNHDA, CDR2 SQIVND (reference sequence). V lost 5 bases, J lost 0 bases, and 6 bases stayed unmatched. The CDR3 loop spans 16 amino acids. CDR3 in DNA: TGTGCCAGTAGTCCAGGGACAGGTAATAGCAATCAGCCCCAGCATTTT. Translating it yields CASSPGTGNSNQPQHF.

The CDR3 protein is CASSLDPRGGNTEAFF. The CDR3 DNA reads as TGTGCCAGCAGCTTAGACCCCAGGGGGGGGAACACTGAAGCTTTCTTT. The chain couples TRBV7-6 to TRBJ1-1; TRBD1 matches at 7 bases. Germline V gene sequence: CDR1 SGHVS, CDR2 FNYEAQ. The ends lost 1 base at V and 1 base at J; junction bases unmatched: 6. This CDR3 contains 16 residues.

The chain employs TRBV6-1 and TRBJ2-5, with D uncertain. The CDR3 length is 11 residues. Germline CDR1 MNHNS, CDR2 SASEGT. Trimming took off 6 bases at V and 0 bases at J, with 2 bases between the two ends. The CDR3 region is CASRYQETQYF. CDR3 DNA: TGTGCCAGCAGGTACCAAGAGACCCAGTACTTC.

The J gene is TRBJ1-2, the V gene TRBV5-8, with D tentatively TRBD1 (6 bases). CDR3 length: 15 amino acids. Germline lookup yields CDR1 SGHTS and CDR2 YDEGEE. The V end lost 2 bases, the J end lost 3 bases, and 14 bases lay between the germline ends. The CDR3, as DNA: TGTGCCAGCAGCTTACAGGGCTTGGGTGACTATGGCTACACCTTC. Its translation: CASSLQGLGDYGYTF. Full variable domain (outside the CDR3, taken from reference TRBV5-8 and TRBJ1-2): EAGVTQSPTHLIKTRGQQATLRCSPISGHTSVYWYQQALGLGLQFLLWYDEGEERNRGNFPPRFSGRQFPNYSSELNVNALELEDSALYLCASSLQGLGDYGYTFGSGTRLTVV.

In nucleotides, the CDR3 is TGTGCCAGCCTGCCCCGGACGACAGTCTATGGCTACACCTTC. It codes for CASLPRTTVYGYTF. The chain couples TRBV6-1 to TRBJ1-2, with D tentatively TRBD1 (5 bases). CDR3 length: 14 residues. The V gene lost 8 bases and the J gene lost 4 bases, with 17 bases spanning the gap. Germline values: CDR1 MNHNS, CDR2 SASEGT.

The chain combines TRBV6-6 with TRBJ1-2; no clear D gene. Trimming took off 6 bases at V and 8 bases at J, with 13 bases between the two ends. The CDR3 length is 12 residues. Germline CDR1 is MNHNY and CDR2 is SVGAGI (reference sequence). This CDR3 is CASRPWSMGYTF. Written as DNA, the CDR3 is TGTGCCAGCAGGCCTTGGAGTATGGGCTACACCTTC.

CDR3 sequence: CASRCSRDRHYEQYF. The DNA for the CDR3 is TGTGCCAGCAGGTGCTCCCGGGACAGACACTACGAGCAGTACTTC. This sequence joins TRBV7-6 and TRBJ2-7; 7 bases match TRBD1. Losses at the gene ends were 6 bases for V and 3 bases for J; bases not matched to a gene: 11. The CDR3 runs to 15 residues. Per germline, CDR1 SGHVS and CDR2 FNYEAQ.

The chain employs TRBV5-1 and TRBJ2-3; D is perhaps TRBD1 or TRBD2 (5 bases each). The germline V gene encodes CDR1 SGHRS and CDR2 YFSETQ. This CDR3 spans 15 amino acids. V was pared by 2 bases and J by 1 base, with 11 bases between. CDR3 bases: TGCGCCAGCAGCTTCGGGGCGACTGGCACAGATACGCAGTATTTT. Amino acid sequence: CASSFGATGTDTQYF.

This clone was seen more than once but under ten times. The rearrangement links TRBV28 to TRBJ2-1; 10 nucleotides line up with TRBD2. Trimming took 7 bases from V and 8 from J; bases not matched to a gene: 11. CDR3 length: 15 amino acids. Germline values: CDR1 MDHEN, CDR2 SYDVKM. The CDR3 spells CASKVWASGGYEQFF. In DNA, the CDR3 is TGTGCCAGCAAGGTGTGGGCTAGCGGGGGCTATGAGCAGTTCTTC.

CDR3 residues: CASSLVGSYVAFF. The CDR3 DNA follows: TGTGCCAGCAGCTTAGTGGGGTCCTATGTCGCTTTCTTT. The V gene is TRBV11-1, the J gene TRBJ1-1; D ambiguous. Trimming stripped 1 base from V and 11 bases from J, with 14 bases between. The germline V gene encodes CDR1 SGHAT and CDR2 FQDESV (reference sequence). The CDR3 contains 13 residues.

This chain joins TRBV10-3 and TRBJ1-1; D is undetermined. V lost 0 bases and J lost 7, with 12 bases in between. This CDR3 spans 14 amino acids. The germline CDR1 and CDR2 sequences are ENHRY and SYGVKD. For the CDR3, the DNA is TGTGCCATCAGTGAGTCTGGCAGAAACTATGAAGCTTTCTTT. This encodes CAISESGRNYEAFF.

This chain connects TRBV5-1 to TRBJ2-2; D gene ambiguous. V lost 1 base to trimming and J lost 2 bases, with 12 bases between them. The germline gives CDR1 SGHRS, CDR2 YFSETQ. This CDR3 has 16 residues. CDR3 DNA: TGCGCCAGCAGCTTGTATCTCCCGGAAAACACCGGGGAGCTGTTTTTT. It translates to CASSLYLPENTGELFF.

The rearrangement joins TRBV7-9 to TRBJ1-2; the D gene is possibly TRBD1 (5 bases). Germline CDR1 reads SEHNR; CDR2 reads FQNEAQ (reference sequence). V was clipped by 5 bases and J by 10 bases, with 23 bases between them. This CDR3 contains 15 residues. In DNA, the CDR3 is TGTGCCAGCAGCCGCATTAGTCAGGTTGGGGCCGCCTACACCTTC. Encoded protein: CASSRISQVGAAYTF.

The chain combines TRBV27 with TRBJ1-4; TRBD1 aligns across 7 bases. The CDR3 runs to 16 residues. Germline loops: CDR1 MNHEY, CDR2 SMNVEV (reference sequence). Trimming cost V 1 base and J 3 bases; bases outside gene matches: 5. CDR3 DNA sequence: TGTGCCAGCAGTTTATTTAGGGGGACAGCTAATGAAAAACTGTTTTTT. It encodes CASSLFRGTANEKLFF.

This chain links TRBV7-9 with TRBJ2-7; maybe TRBD1 (6 bases). The germline CDR1 and CDR2 sequences are SEHNR and FQNEAQ (reference sequence). V lost 5 bases, J lost 3 bases, and 14 bases lay in between. The CDR3 is made up of 14 amino acids. The CDR3 region has the DNA TGTGCCAGCAGCGAAAGAGACAGGAGCTACGAGCAGTACTTC. As protein: CASSERDRSYEQYF.